Here is one T cell receptor (beta chain) with its context. The CDR3 is made up of 14 amino acids. Germline CDR1 reads MDHEN; CDR2 reads SYDVKM. V was pared by 6 bases and J by 0 bases, with 12 bases between. It was with 60 Vbeta and 13 Jbeta primers that the PCR ran. Profiled with immunoSEQ multiplex PCR; TCRdb holds only in-frame clones, not every one. The repertoire holds 60,000 or so clones, with 75% to 80% as singletons. The data were taken from a study of cytomegalovirus exposure and HLA in healthy donors. Sequenced material: PBMCs. The source of this sequence is a female donor in good health and CMV-seronegative. The chain has TRBV28 and TRBJ2-7; D possibly corresponds to TRBD2 (5 bases). The CDR3, as DNA: TGTGCCAGCAGGCGGGTGGGCACCTCCTACGAGCAGTACTTC. Protein sequence: CASRRVGTSYEQYF.